This T cell receptor beta chain was sequenced during a study of blood T cell repertoires in COVID-19. As for the study in general: Acute and convalescent COVID-19 specimens originated in the United States, Italy and Spain. Sources were T cells, B-cell-depleted T cells, or PBMCs; the material itself was cDNA or gDNA.

Germline V gene sequence: CDR1 MNHEY, CDR2 SVGEGT. Deletions cut 0 bases from V and 5 bases from J, with 9 bases between. This CDR3 region has 14 residues. In the original workflow: Reference gene primer amplification in the assay estimated nucleated cell counts. Repertoires were generated with immunoSEQ multiplex PCR, while TCRdb's copy carries only in-frame clones and drops some. V and J calls plus clone size are reproduced from that table; the DNA served to infer D and trimming. This table has about 120,000 clones, about four fifths appearing once. Material: peripheral blood. The source of this sequence is a human donor in a cohort sampled during active COVID-19. The chain uses TRBV6-2 or TRBV6-3 and TRBJ2-3; TRBD1 might be the D (6 bases). The CDR3 spells CASSYSGGRDTQYF. The CDR3 region has the DNA TGTGCCAGCAGTTACTCTGGGGGCAGAGATACGCAGTATTTT.